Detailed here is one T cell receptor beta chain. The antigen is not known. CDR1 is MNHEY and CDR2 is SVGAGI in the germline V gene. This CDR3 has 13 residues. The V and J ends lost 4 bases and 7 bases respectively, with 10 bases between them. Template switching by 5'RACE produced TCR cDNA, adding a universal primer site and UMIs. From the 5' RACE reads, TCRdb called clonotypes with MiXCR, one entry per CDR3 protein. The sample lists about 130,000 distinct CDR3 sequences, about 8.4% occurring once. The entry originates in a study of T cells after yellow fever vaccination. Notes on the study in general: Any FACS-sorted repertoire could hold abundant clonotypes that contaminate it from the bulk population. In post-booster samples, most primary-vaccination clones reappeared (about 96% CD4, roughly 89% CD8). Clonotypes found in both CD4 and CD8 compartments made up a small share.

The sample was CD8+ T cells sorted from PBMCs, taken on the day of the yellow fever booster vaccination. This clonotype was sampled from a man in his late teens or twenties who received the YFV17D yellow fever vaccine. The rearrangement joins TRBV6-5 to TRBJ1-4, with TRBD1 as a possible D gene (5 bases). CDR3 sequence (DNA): TGTGCCAGCAGTTCACAGGTTTTTGAAAAACTGTTTTTT. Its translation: CASSSQVFEKLFF.